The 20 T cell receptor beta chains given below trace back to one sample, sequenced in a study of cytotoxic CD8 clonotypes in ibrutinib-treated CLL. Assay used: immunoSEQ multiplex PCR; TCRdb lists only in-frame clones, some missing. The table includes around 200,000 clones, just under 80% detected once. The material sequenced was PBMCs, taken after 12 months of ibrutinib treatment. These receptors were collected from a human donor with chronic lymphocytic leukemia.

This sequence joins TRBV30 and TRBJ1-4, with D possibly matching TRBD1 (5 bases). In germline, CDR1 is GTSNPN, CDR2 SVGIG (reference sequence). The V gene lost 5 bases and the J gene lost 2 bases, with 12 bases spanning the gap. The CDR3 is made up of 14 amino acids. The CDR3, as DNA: TGTGCCTGGGGCTTAGGGGATACTAATGAAAAACTGTTTTTT. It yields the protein CAWGLGDTNEKLFF.

Here the CDR3 reads CASSLGQYGYTF. CDR3 coding DNA: TGTGCCAGCAGCCTAGGACAGTATGGCTACACCTTC. V and J are TRBV28 and TRBJ1-2, with D possibly TRBD1 on 6 matching bases. CDR3 length: 12 amino acids. Germline V gene data show CDR1 as MDHEN and CDR2 as SYDVKM. The germline V and J ends were trimmed by 6 bases and 5 bases, with 10 bases remaining between them.

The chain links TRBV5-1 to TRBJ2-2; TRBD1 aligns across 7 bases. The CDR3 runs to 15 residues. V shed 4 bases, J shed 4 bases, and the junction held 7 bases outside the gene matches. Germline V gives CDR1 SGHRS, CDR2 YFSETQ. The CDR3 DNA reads TGCGCCAGCAGCCACGGGACAGCCTTCACCGGGGAGCTGTTTTTT. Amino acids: CASSHGTAFTGELFF.

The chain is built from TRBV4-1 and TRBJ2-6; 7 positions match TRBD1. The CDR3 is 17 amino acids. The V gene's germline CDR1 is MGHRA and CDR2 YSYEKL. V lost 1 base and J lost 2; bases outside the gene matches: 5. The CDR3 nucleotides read TGCGCCAGCAGCCAAGGATTGGGGACAGCTGGGGCCAACGTCCTGACTTTC. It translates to CASSQGLGTAGANVLTF.

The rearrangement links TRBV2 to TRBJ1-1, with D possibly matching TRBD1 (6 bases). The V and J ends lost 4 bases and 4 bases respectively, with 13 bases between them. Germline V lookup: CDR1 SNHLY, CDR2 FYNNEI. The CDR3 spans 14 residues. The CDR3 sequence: CASSVAGVGTEAFF. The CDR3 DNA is TGTGCCAGCAGTGTGGCAGGGGTGGGCACTGAAGCTTTCTTT.

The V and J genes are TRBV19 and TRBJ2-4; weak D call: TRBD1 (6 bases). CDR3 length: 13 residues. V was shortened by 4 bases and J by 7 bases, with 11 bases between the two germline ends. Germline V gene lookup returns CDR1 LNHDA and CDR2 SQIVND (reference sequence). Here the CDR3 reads CASSKQGWNIQYF. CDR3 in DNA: TGTGCCAGTAGTAAACAGGGATGGAACATTCAGTACTTC. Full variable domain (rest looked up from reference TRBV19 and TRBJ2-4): DGGITQSPKYLFRKEGQNVTLSCEQNLNHDAMYWYRQDPGQGLRLIYYSQIVNDFQKGDIAEGYSVSREKKESFPLTVTSAQKNPTAFYLCASSKQGWNIQYFGAGTRLSVL.

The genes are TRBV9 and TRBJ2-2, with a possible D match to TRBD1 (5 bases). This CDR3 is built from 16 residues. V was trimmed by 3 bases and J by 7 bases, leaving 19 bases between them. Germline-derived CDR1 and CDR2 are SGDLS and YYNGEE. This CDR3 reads CASSEGAPLGIGELFF. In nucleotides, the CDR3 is TGTGCCAGCAGCGAAGGGGCCCCTCTAGGTATCGGGGAGCTGTTTTTT.

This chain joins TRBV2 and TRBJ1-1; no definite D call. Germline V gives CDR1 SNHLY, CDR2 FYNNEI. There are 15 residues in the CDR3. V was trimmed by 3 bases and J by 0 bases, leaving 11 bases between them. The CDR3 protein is CASSERAGLNTEAFF. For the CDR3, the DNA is TGTGCCAGCAGTGAGAGGGCGGGTTTGAACACTGAAGCTTTCTTT.

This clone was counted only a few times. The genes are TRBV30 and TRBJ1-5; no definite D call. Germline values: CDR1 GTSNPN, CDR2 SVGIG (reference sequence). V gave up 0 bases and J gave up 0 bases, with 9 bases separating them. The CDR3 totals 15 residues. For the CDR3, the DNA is TGTGCCTGGAGTGTCGGTCTGATTAGCAATCAGCCCCAGCATTTT. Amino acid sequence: CAWSVGLISNQPQHF.

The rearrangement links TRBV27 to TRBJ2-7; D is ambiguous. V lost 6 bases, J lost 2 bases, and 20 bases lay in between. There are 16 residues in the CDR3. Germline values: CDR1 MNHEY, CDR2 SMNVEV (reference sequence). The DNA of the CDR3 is TGTGCCAGCAGCCCACCCTCTCCAGTGTGGCCCTACGAGCAGTACTTC. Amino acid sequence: CASSPPSPVWPYEQYF.

In DNA, the CDR3 is TGCGCCAGCTCGGACAGGAGCCCTGGAGCTTTCTTT. As protein: CASSDRSPGAFF. The chain couples TRBV4-1 to TRBJ1-1; 7 bases are shared with TRBD1. From germline, CDR1 is MGHRA and CDR2 YSYEKL. V dropped 8 bases and J dropped 10; count of bases not matched to a gene: 10. The CDR3 covers 12 residues.

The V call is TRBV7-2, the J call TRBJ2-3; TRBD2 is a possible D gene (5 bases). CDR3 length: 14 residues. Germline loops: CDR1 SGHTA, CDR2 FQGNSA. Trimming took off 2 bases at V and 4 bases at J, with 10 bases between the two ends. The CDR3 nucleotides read TGTGCCAGCAGCTTATCGCCAGCGGCAGATACGCAGTATTTT. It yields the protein CASSLSPAADTQYF.

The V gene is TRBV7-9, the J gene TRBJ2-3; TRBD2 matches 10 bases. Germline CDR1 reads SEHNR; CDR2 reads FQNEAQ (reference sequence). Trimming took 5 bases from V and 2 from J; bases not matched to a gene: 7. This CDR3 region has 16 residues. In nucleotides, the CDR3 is TGTGCCAGCAGCCTAAGGACTAGCGGCCCCACAGATACGCAGTATTTT. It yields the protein CASSLRTSGPTDTQYF. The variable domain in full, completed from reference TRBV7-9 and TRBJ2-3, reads DTGVSQNPRHKITKRGQNVTFRCDPISEHNRLYWYRQTLGQGPEFLTYFQNEAQLEKSRLLSDRFSAERPKGSFSTLEIQRTEQGDSAMYLCASSLRTSGPTDTQYFGPGTRLTVL.

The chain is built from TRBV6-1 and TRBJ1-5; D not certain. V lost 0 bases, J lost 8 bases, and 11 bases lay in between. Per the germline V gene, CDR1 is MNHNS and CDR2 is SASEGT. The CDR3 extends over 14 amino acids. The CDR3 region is CASSEALRAEPQHF. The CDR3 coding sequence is TGTGCCAGCAGTGAAGCGCTGCGGGCGGAGCCCCAGCATTTT.

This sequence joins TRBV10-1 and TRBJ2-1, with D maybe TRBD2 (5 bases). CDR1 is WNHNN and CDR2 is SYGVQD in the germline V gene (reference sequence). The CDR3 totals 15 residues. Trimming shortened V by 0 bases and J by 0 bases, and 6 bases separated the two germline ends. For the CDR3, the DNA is TGCGCCAGCAGTGAGTCAGGGAGCTCCTACAATGAGCAGTTCTTC. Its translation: CASSESGSSYNEQFF.

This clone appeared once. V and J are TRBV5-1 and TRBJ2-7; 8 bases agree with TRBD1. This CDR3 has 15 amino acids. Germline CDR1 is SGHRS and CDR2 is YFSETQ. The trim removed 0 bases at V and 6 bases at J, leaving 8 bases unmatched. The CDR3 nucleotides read TGCGCCAGCAGCTTGGCCCCGGGACAGGCACGCGAGCAGTACTTC. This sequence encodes CASSLAPGQAREQYF.

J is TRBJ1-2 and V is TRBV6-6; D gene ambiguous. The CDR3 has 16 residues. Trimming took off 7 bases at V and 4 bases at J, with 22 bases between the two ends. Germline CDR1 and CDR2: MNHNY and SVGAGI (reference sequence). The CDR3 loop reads CASTLAWYDILYGYTF. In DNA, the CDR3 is TGTGCCAGCACTCTCGCATGGTACGACATTCTCTATGGCTACACCTTC.

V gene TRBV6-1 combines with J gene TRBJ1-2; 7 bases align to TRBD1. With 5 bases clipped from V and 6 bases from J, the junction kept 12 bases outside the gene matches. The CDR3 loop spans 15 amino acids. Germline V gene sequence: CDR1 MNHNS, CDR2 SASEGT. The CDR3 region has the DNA TGTGCCAGCAGTCAAACCGGGACAGCGCGTGATGGCTACACCTTC. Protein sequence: CASSQTGTARDGYTF.

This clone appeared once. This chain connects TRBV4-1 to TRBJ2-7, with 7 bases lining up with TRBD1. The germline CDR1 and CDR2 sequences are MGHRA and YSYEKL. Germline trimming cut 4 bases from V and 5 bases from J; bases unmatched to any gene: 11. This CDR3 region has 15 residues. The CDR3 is CASSRPRGQPHEQYF. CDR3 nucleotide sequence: TGCGCCAGCAGCCGACCTAGGGGACAGCCCCACGAGCAGTACTTC.

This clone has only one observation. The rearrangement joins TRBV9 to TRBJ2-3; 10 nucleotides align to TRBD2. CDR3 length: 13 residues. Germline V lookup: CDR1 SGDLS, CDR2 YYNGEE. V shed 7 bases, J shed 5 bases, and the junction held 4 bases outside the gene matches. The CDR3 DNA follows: TGTGCCAGCGGAAGCGGGGGGGAAGATACGCAGTATTTT. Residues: CASGSGGEDTQYF.